Listed below are T cell receptor beta chains from one sample, sequenced in a study of CD8 T cells in ankylosing spondylitis. MiXCR, run by TCRdb on the 5' RACE reads, gives a single entry per CDR3 protein. This table has about 400,000 distinct CDR3 sequences, 20% appearing once. The specimen was blood, either unsorted or a sorted T cell fraction (not recorded which). These receptors all stem from a male donor with ankylosing spondylitis or in good health (not recorded which). Each CDR3 is given with its conserved first and last residue. The order of the fields is CDR3 length, clone size, J gene, V gene, D gene, CDR3 protein, CDR3 DNA. A D gene is named only where the DNA matches it firmly. Only part of the rows carry a size: once, few, many, or a class if the clone is expanded.

CDR3 length: 14; clone size: few; J gene: TRBJ1-5; V gene: TRBV12-3/TRBV12-4; D gene: TRBD1; CDR3 protein: CASRPGQGNQPQHF; CDR3 DNA: TGTGCCAGCAGGCCAGGACAGGGCAATCAGCCCCAGCATTTT
CDR3 length: 15; clone size: many; J gene: TRBJ2-5; V gene: TRBV12-3/TRBV12-4; D gene: TRBD1; CDR3 protein: CASSNRGPLQETQYF; CDR3 DNA: TGTGCCAGCAGTAACAGGGGTCCTTTACAAGAGACCCAGTACTTC
CDR3 length: 15; clone size: few; J gene: TRBJ2-7; V gene: TRBV27; D gene: .; CDR3 protein: CASSSYRLGRGEQYF; CDR3 DNA: TGTGCCAGCAGTTCCTATAGGCTAGGGAGAGGCGAGCAGTACTTC
CDR3 length: 14; clone size: .; J gene: TRBJ2-3; V gene: TRBV11-2; D gene: TRBD1; CDR3 protein: CASSLTGETDTQYF; CDR3 DNA: TGTGCCAGCAGCTTGACAGGGGAAACAGATACGCAGTATTTT
CDR3 length: 14; clone size: few; J gene: TRBJ2-2; V gene: TRBV29-1; D gene: TRBD1; CDR3 protein: CSGVTGGGTGELFF; CDR3 DNA: TGCAGCGGTGTGACAGGGGGGGGCACCGGGGAGCTGTTTTTT
CDR3 length: 17; clone size: .; J gene: TRBJ2-7; V gene: TRBV5-1; D gene: .; CDR3 protein: CASSVLPGRDSHYEQYF; CDR3 DNA: TGCGCCAGCAGCGTCCTCCCGGGGAGGGACAGTCACTACGAGCAGTACTTC
CDR3 length: 14; clone size: few; J gene: TRBJ2-7; V gene: TRBV10-1; D gene: TRBD1; CDR3 protein: CASSLRAGGYEQYF; CDR3 DNA: TGCGCCAGCAGCCTGAGGGCAGGGGGCTACGAGCAGTACTTC
CDR3 length: 13; clone size: .; J gene: TRBJ2-7; V gene: TRBV7-9; D gene: .; CDR3 protein: CASTPRESYEQYF; CDR3 DNA: TGTGCCAGCACCCCCCGGGAGAGTTACGAGCAGTACTTC
CDR3 length: 12; clone size: few; J gene: TRBJ2-7; V gene: TRBV7-9; D gene: .; CDR3 protein: CASSHTGYEQYF; CDR3 DNA: TGTGCCAGCAGCCACACAGGTTACGAGCAGTACTTC
CDR3 length: 17; clone size: few; J gene: TRBJ2-3; V gene: TRBV11-2; D gene: TRBD2; CDR3 protein: CASSRFTSAEVPDTQYF; CDR3 DNA: TGTGCCAGCAGCCGCTTCACTAGCGCGGAGGTCCCTGATACGCAGTATTTT
CDR3 length: 17; clone size: .; J gene: TRBJ2-2; V gene: TRBV5-4; D gene: TRBD1; CDR3 protein: CASSLAGTGENTGELFF; CDR3 DNA: TGTGCCAGCAGCTTGGCCGGCACAGGGGAGAACACCGGGGAGCTGTTTTTT
CDR3 length: 16; clone size: .; J gene: TRBJ2-5; V gene: TRBV5-5; D gene: TRBD2; CDR3 protein: CASSLSPGGAPETQYF; CDR3 DNA: TGTGCCAGCAGCTTGAGCCCCGGGGGGGCCCCAGAGACCCAGTACTTC
CDR3 length: 13; clone size: .; J gene: TRBJ2-1; V gene: TRBV19; D gene: .; CDR3 protein: CASSNFDSNEQFF; CDR3 DNA: TGTGCCAGTAGTAATTTTGACAGCAATGAGCAGTTCTTC
CDR3 length: 13; clone size: .; J gene: TRBJ2-1; V gene: TRBV27; D gene: .; CDR3 protein: CASALGGYNEQFF; CDR3 DNA: TGTGCCAGCGCTTTAGGGGGCTACAATGAGCAGTTCTTC
CDR3 length: 16; clone size: few; J gene: TRBJ2-1; V gene: TRBV4-1; D gene: TRBD1; CDR3 protein: CASSHEGTAAYNEQFF; CDR3 DNA: TGCGCCAGCAGCCATGAAGGGACAGCCGCCTACAATGAGCAGTTCTTC
CDR3 length: 14; clone size: few; J gene: TRBJ1-2; V gene: TRBV5-1; D gene: .; CDR3 protein: CASSLERGDYGYTF; CDR3 DNA: TGCGCCAGCAGCTTGGAAAGGGGAGACTATGGCTACACCTTC
CDR3 length: 16; clone size: few; J gene: TRBJ2-3; V gene: TRBV7-9; D gene: TRBD1; CDR3 protein: CASSGVGQASTDTQYF; CDR3 DNA: TGTGCCAGCAGCGGAGTGGGACAGGCTAGCACAGATACGCAGTATTTT
CDR3 length: 13; clone size: .; J gene: TRBJ2-4; V gene: TRBV27; D gene: .; CDR3 protein: CASSPTNTNIQYF; CDR3 DNA: TGTGCCAGCAGTCCGACGAACACGAACATTCAGTACTTC
CDR3 length: 14; clone size: few; J gene: TRBJ1-1; V gene: TRBV12-3/TRBV12-4; D gene: .; CDR3 protein: CASSLGGTNTEAFF; CDR3 DNA: TGTGCCAGCAGTTTAGGAGGGACGAACACTGAAGCTTTCTTT
CDR3 length: 14; clone size: .; J gene: TRBJ2-3; V gene: TRBV4-1; D gene: .; CDR3 protein: CASSQGTEEDTQYF; CDR3 DNA: TGCGCCAGCAGCCAAGGGACAGAGGAGGATACGCAGTATTTT
CDR3 length: 16; clone size: few; J gene: TRBJ2-1; V gene: TRBV4-1; D gene: TRBD2; CDR3 protein: CASSHEFSGGGDEQFF; CDR3 DNA: TGCGCCAGCAGCCATGAATTTAGCGGGGGGGGCGATGAGCAGTTCTTC
CDR3 length: 17; clone size: .; J gene: TRBJ2-1; V gene: TRBV7-9; D gene: TRBD2; CDR3 protein: CASSEAPGRVQYNEQFF; CDR3 DNA: TGTGCCAGCAGCGAAGCTCCTGGGAGGGTACAATACAATGAGCAGTTCTTC
CDR3 length: 15; clone size: .; J gene: TRBJ2-7; V gene: TRBV12-3/TRBV12-4; D gene: .; CDR3 protein: CASSLAWGFTYEQYF; CDR3 DNA: TGTGCCAGCAGTTTAGCTTGGGGGTTCACCTACGAGCAGTACTTC
CDR3 length: 10; clone size: few; J gene: TRBJ1-1; V gene: TRBV29-1; D gene: .; CDR3 protein: CSVVHGAAFF; CDR3 DNA: TGCAGCGTTGTACACGGAGCCGCTTTCTTT
CDR3 length: 15; clone size: .; J gene: TRBJ2-5; V gene: TRBV5-6; D gene: TRBD2; CDR3 protein: CASSSLAGGWETQYF; CDR3 DNA: TGTGCCAGCAGCTCCCTAGCGGGGGGTTGGGAGACCCAGTACTTC
CDR3 length: 11; clone size: few; J gene: TRBJ2-7; V gene: TRBV6-5; D gene: .; CDR3 protein: CASKRGYEQYF; CDR3 DNA: TGTGCCAGCAAGAGGGGCTACGAGCAGTACTTC